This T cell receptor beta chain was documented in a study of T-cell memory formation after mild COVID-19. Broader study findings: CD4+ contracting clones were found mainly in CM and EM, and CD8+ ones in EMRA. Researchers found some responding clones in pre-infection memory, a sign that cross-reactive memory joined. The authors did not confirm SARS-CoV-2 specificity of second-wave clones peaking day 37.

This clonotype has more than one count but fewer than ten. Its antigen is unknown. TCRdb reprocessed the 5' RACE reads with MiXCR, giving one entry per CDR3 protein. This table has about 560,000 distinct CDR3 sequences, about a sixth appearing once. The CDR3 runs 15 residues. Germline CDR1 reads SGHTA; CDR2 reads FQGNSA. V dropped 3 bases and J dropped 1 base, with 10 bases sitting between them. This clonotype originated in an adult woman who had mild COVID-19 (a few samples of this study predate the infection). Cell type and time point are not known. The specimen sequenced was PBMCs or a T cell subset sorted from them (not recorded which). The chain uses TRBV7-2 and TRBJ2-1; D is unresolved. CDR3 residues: CASSLNTQSYNEQFF. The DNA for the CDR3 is TGTGCCAGCAGCTTGAATACCCAATCCTACAATGAGCAGTTCTTC.